This T cell receptor (beta chain) was identified during a study of blood T cell repertoires in COVID-19. Across the study: Both acute and convalescent COVID-19 samples were obtained from the United States, Italy and Spain.

V was pared by 10 bases and J by 7 bases, with 23 bases between. CDR3 size: 14 residues. Germline CDR1 and CDR2: MNHEY and SVGAGI. In the original workflow: Amplified reference gene primers provided the basis for estimating nucleated cell counts. Only in-frame clones appear in the TCRdb table, and some are missing; sequencing was by immunoSEQ multiplex PCR. That table furnishes V, J and clone size, whereas the DNA furnished D and trimming. Among about 210,000 clones listed, approximately 82% were seen once. Sequencing was carried out using peripheral blood. The chain combines TRBV6-5 with TRBJ2-7, with D possibly TRBD1 on 7 matching bases. The clonotype originates from a woman aged 35 to 49 with acute or convalescent COVID-19. CDR3 DNA: TGTGCCAAATCCTTTGGAGGGGGCATTCTGGAGCAGTACTTC. The encoded protein is CAKSFGGGILEQYF.